The present T cell receptor (beta chain) was sequenced within a study of identical twins. Among all donors, each was a healthy Caucasian. Unique molecular identifiers were in the cDNA, with template-switch universal primer binding. Each CDR3 protein is one row after TCRdb ran MiXCR on the 5' RACE reads. Altogether 460,000 or so distinct CDR3 sequences are present, 14% being singletons, with the ten largest covering around 0.52%. The CDR3 covers 13 residues. CDR1 and CDR2 from the germline V gene are SGHTA and FQGNSA. The ends were cut back, 5 bases at V and 4 bases at J, with 10 bases in the middle. These same records also appear under a second study, on yellow fever vaccine responses in identical twins.

The genes are TRBV7-2 and TRBJ2-3, with a possible D match to TRBD1 (6 bases). The source is a woman aged 18 to 35 in good health. Sequencing used CD4+ T cells sorted from blood. This chain's CDR3 is CASSKQGSDTQYF. The CDR3 nucleotides read TGTGCCAGCAGCAAACAGGGCTCAGATACGCAGTATTTT.